The entry that follows covers one TCR beta chain sequence. The CDR3 sequence is 14 residues long. In germline, CDR1 is SEHNR, CDR2 FQNEAQ (reference sequence). J lost 15 bases, V lost 0 bases, and 9 bases had no gene match. As handled by the study authors: How many nucleated cells were present was estimated from reference gene primer amplification. TCRdb's table, derived via immunoSEQ multiplex PCR, lists solely in-frame clones and lacks some. V and J calls plus clone size are reproduced from that table; the DNA served to infer D and trimming. The table lists fewer than 85,000 clones, 73% of them singletons. The data were taken from a study of blood T cell repertoires in COVID-19. Study-wide background: The United States, Italy and Spain provided the acute and convalescent COVID-19 samples. In each case, the material was cDNA or gDNA derived from T cells, B-cell-depleted T cells, or PBMCs.

Sequenced sample: peripheral blood. The clonotype originates from a man in his 60s with acute or convalescent COVID-19. The chain recombines TRBV7-9 with TRBJ2-4, with 9 bases that match TRBD2. The CDR3 sequence is CASSLAAGGPHRYF. The CDR3 DNA is TGTGCCAGCAGCTTAGCCGCGGGAGGGCCCCATAGGTACTTC.